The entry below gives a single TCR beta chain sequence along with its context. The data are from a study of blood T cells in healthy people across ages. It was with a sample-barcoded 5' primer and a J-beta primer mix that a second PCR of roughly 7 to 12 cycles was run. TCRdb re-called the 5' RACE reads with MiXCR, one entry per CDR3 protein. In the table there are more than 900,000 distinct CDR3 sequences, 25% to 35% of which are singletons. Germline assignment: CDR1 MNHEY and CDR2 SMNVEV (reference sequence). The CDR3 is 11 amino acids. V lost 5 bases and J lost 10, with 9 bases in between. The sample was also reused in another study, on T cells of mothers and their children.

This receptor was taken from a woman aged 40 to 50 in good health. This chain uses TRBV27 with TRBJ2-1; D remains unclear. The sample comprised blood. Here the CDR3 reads CASSPRWEQFF. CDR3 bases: TGTGCCAGCAGTCCACGTTGGGAGCAGTTCTTC.